A single sample is the source of the 22 T cell receptor beta chains below, sequenced in a study of T cell repertoires in cytomegalovirus infection. No antigen has been assigned to these receptors. MiXCR, run by TCRdb on the reads, gives a single entry per CDR3 protein. The sample lists about half a million distinct CDR3 sequences; about 33% were seen once. The source was cultured PBMCs, collected from culture after CMV antigen stimulation. The receptors derive from a human donor in good health (CMV status not recorded). Some clones in this sample may be carry-over from other donors' samples.

A few counts support this clonotype. V gene TRBV11-2 combines with J gene TRBJ1-2, with D uncertain. V lost 1 base and J 5 bases, leaving 11 bases between the germline ends. CDR1 and CDR2 from the germline V gene are SGHAT and FQNNGV. This CDR3 has 14 amino acids. CDR3 in DNA: TGTGCCAGCAGCTTAGGCAGCAGGAGGTATGGCTACACCTTC. It codes for CASSLGSRRYGYTF.

CDR3 DNA sequence: TGCGCCAGCAGCCCGTTTGGCCCCTGGCGGGGCGGGGAGCTGTTTTTT. Its translation is CASSPFGPWRGGELFF. This chain connects TRBV5-1 to TRBJ2-2; D may be TRBD2 (6 bases). The CDR3 is made up of 16 amino acids. V lost 4 bases and J lost 7, with 20 bases in between. The germline CDR1 and CDR2 sequences are SGHRS and YFSETQ.

The V call is TRBV12-5, the J call TRBJ1-2, with D maybe TRBD1 (5 bases). V shed 1 base and J shed 0 bases, with 12 bases lying between them. The CDR3 totals 16 residues. Looked up from germline, CDR1 is LGHNT and CDR2 is FRNRAP. In nucleotides, the CDR3 is TGTGCTAGTGGTTTGGCAACGGGACGGACTAACTATGGCTACACCTTC. Its protein is CASGLATGRTNYGYTF.

V gene TRBV9 combines with J gene TRBJ2-3; D not certain. The CDR3 spans 15 residues. The germline V and J ends were trimmed by 2 bases and 4 bases, with 14 bases remaining between them. The germline V gene has CDR1 SGDLS and CDR2 YYNGEE. CDR3 in amino acids: CASSVFPGSSDTQYF. The CDR3 DNA is TGTGCCAGCAGCGTTTTCCCTGGTTCCTCAGATACGCAGTATTTT.

The chain joins TRBV6-2 or TRBV6-3 to TRBJ2-5; 8 bases fit TRBD1. V lost 0 bases, J lost 5 bases, and 8 bases stayed unmatched. Germline assignment: CDR1 MNHEY and CDR2 SVGEGT. CDR3 size: 16 residues. CDR3 nucleotides: TGTGCCAGCAGTTACTCTGGACAGGGAGCTGGGGAGACCCAGTACTTC. It specifies CASSYSGQGAGETQYF.

The J gene is TRBJ2-3, the V gene TRBV7-8, with a possible D match to TRBD1 (5 bases). Trimming took 4 bases from V and 4 from J, leaving 9 bases between them. Germline V gene sequence: CDR1 SGHVS, CDR2 FQNEAQ. There are 13 residues in the CDR3. CDR3 amino acids: CASSSVRADTQYF. The CDR3 DNA sequence: TGTGCCAGCAGCTCGGTCAGGGCAGATACGCAGTATTTT. Filled out from reference TRBV7-8 and TRBJ2-3, the complete variable domain reads GAGVSQSPRYKVAKRGQDVALRCDPISGHVSLFWYQQALGQGPEFLTYFQNEAQLDKSGLPSDRFFAERPEGSVSTLKIQRTQQEDSAVYLCASSSVRADTQYFGPGTRLTVL.

This chain connects TRBV6-6 to TRBJ1-4; D is unclear. Germline CDR1 is MNHNY and CDR2 is SVGAGI (reference sequence). The CDR3 consists of 14 residues. Trimming shortened V by 4 bases and J by 8 bases, and 14 bases separated the two germline ends. The CDR3 nucleotides read TGTGCCAGCAGTTCCTGGGGAGAAATCGAAAAACTGTTTTTT. Its protein is CASSSWGEIEKLFF.

This chain connects TRBV10-3 to TRBJ2-6; D gene unclear. This CDR3 has 15 residues. Trimming pared 5 bases from V and 1 base from J, leaving 9 bases between. From germline, CDR1 is ENHRY and CDR2 SYGVKD. For the CDR3, the DNA is TGTGCCATCAGTACCCCAGTGTCTGGGGCCAACGTCCTGACTTTC. Translating it yields CAISTPVSGANVLTF.

This clonotype was recorded a few times. The chain recombines TRBV6-1 with TRBJ1-1; D ambiguous. Trimming removed 6 bases at V and 0 bases at J, with 14 bases between. This CDR3 is 15 amino acids long. CDR1 and CDR2 from the germline V gene are MNHNS and SASEGT. CDR3 DNA sequence: TGTGCCAGCAGGATTCCTCACGGGGTGAACACTGAAGCTTTCTTT. Protein product: CASRIPHGVNTEAFF.

The V and J genes are TRBV28 and TRBJ1-2; D is undetermined. CDR3 length: 16 residues. CDR1 MDHEN and CDR2 SYDVKM come from the germline V gene. V lost 1 base to trimming and J lost 0 bases, with 12 bases between them. CDR3 amino acids: CASSLFPGDTNYGYTF. For the CDR3, the DNA is TGTGCCAGCAGTTTATTTCCAGGAGATACTAACTATGGCTACACCTTC.

This clonotype was observed many times. V and J are TRBV7-2 and TRBJ2-3; 12 bases fit TRBD2. This CDR3 comprises 17 residues. Germline trimming cut 4 bases from V and 0 bases from J; bases unmatched to any gene: 5. Germline V gene lookup returns CDR1 SGHTA and CDR2 FQGNSA. CDR3 residues: CASSSGLAGSSTDTQYF. As DNA, the CDR3 is TGTGCCAGCAGCTCAGGACTAGCGGGGTCCAGCACAGATACGCAGTATTTT.

The chain combines TRBV15 with TRBJ2-7, with 9 bases that match TRBD2. The CDR3 sequence is 17 residues long. V dropped 5 bases and J dropped 0; count of bases not matched to a gene: 11. From germline, CDR1 is LNHNV and CDR2 YYDKDF (reference sequence). CDR3 amino acids: CATSPPSVLAGSYEQYF. The CDR3 bases are TGTGCCACCAGCCCCCCCTCTGTACTAGCGGGCTCCTACGAGCAGTACTTC.

A few counts support this clonotype. The gene calls are TRBV28 and TRBJ2-5; no definite D call. Germline-derived CDR1 and CDR2 are MDHEN and SYDVKM. The CDR3 contains 13 residues. Trimming removed 3 bases at V and 0 bases at J, with 5 bases between. CDR3 nucleotides: TGTGCCAGCAGTTTGAATCACCAAGAGACCCAGTACTTC. Amino acid sequence: CASSLNHQETQYF.

The chain has TRBV7-2 and TRBJ1-5; 7 positions agree with TRBD1. CDR3 size: 16 residues. The V and J ends lost 2 bases and 3 bases, in that order; junction bases with no gene match: 7. Looked up from germline, CDR1 is SGHTA and CDR2 is FQGNSA. The CDR3 sequence: CASSLTGARDNQPQHF. The CDR3 DNA reads TGTGCCAGCAGCTTAACAGGGGCGCGGGACAATCAGCCCCAGCATTTT.

The sample holds a few counts of this clonotype. This sequence joins TRBV6-6 and TRBJ2-1; 9 nucleotides match TRBD1. Germline V gene sequence: CDR1 MNHNY, CDR2 SVGAGI (reference sequence). V shed 7 bases and J 16 bases; nucleotides not matched to a gene: 11. The CDR3 has 12 residues. CDR3 nucleotide sequence: TGTGCCAGCAAAAATCCGGGACAGGGCCGCTTCTTC. Translation gives CASKNPGQGRFF.

This clonotype has ten or more counts. The chain has TRBV7-2 and TRBJ1-2; TRBD1 agrees at 8 bases. V trimming: 4 bases; J trimming: 4 bases; junction bases outside the gene matches: 8. Germline-derived CDR1 and CDR2 are SGHTA and FQGNSA. The CDR3 has 15 amino acids. The CDR3 reads CASSSQGGEPYGYTF. In DNA form, the CDR3 reads TGTGCCAGCAGCTCACAGGGGGGGGAACCCTATGGCTACACCTTC.

V is TRBV15 and J is TRBJ2-4; D not resolved. Trimming stripped 0 bases from V and 9 bases from J, with 6 bases between. This CDR3 is built from 12 residues. Germline V lookup: CDR1 LNHNV, CDR2 YYDKDF (reference sequence). The CDR3 loop reads CATSRDVTIQYF. CDR3 nucleotides: TGTGCCACCAGCAGAGATGTGACCATTCAGTACTTC.

The rearrangement uses TRBV30 and TRBJ2-4; 9 bases match TRBD1. The V and J ends lost 3 bases and 0 bases, in that order; junction bases with no gene match: 0. The CDR3 is 14 residues long. Germline CDR1 and CDR2: GTSNPN and SVGIG (reference sequence). This CDR3 reads CAWRGQGAKNIQYF. As DNA, the CDR3 is TGTGCCTGGAGGGGACAGGGAGCCAAAAACATTCAGTACTTC.

The table lists this clonotype with many counts. The gene calls are TRBV25-1 and TRBJ1-6; 7 bases line up with TRBD1. V trimming: 7 bases; J trimming: 6 bases; junction bases outside the gene matches: 3. Germline loops: CDR1 MGHDK, CDR2 SYGVNS. The CDR3 sequence is 13 residues long. The CDR3 sequence is CASKDRANSPLHF. CDR3 bases: TGTGCCAGCAAAGACAGGGCTAATTCACCCCTCCACTTT. The whole variable domain, filled in from reference TRBV25-1 and TRBJ1-6, reads EADIYQTPRYLVIGTGKKITLECSQTMGHDKMYWYQQDPGMELHLIHYSYGVNSTEKGDLSSESTVSRIRTEHFPLTLESARPSHTSQYLCASKDRANSPLHFGNGTRLTVT.

The chain couples TRBV19 to TRBJ2-2; TRBD2 is a possible D gene (5 bases). Germline V gives CDR1 LNHDA, CDR2 SQIVND (reference sequence). Between the trimmed V and J ends, which lost 0 bases and 4 bases, there was a span of 15 bases. The CDR3 totals 17 residues. The CDR3: CASSIDRSWAGTGELFF. CDR3 DNA sequence: TGTGCCAGTAGTATAGATCGTAGCTGGGCGGGCACCGGGGAGCTGTTTTTT. The full variable domain, completed using reference TRBV19 and TRBJ2-2, is DGGITQSPKYLFRKEGQNVTLSCEQNLNHDAMYWYRQDPGQGLRLIYYSQIVNDFQKGDIAEGYSVSREKKESFPLTVTSAQKNPTAFYLCASSIDRSWAGTGELFFGEGSRLTVL.

This clonotype was recorded many times. CDR3 residues: CASSPSGGKDETQYF. The CDR3 DNA reads TGTGCCAGCAGTCCTAGCGGAGGGAAGGATGAGACCCAGTACTTC. The chain combines TRBV7-3 with TRBJ2-5, with 7 bases fitting TRBD2. CDR3 size: 15 residues. Germline values: CDR1 SGHTA, CDR2 FQGTGA. Germline trimming cut 6 bases from V and 5 bases from J; bases unmatched to any gene: 12. The full variable domain, in which reference TRBV7-3 and TRBJ2-5 provide the parts outside the CDR3, is GAGVSQTPSNKVTEKGKYVELRCDPISGHTALYWYRQSLGQGPEFLIYFQGTGAADDSGLPNDRFFAVRPEGSVSTLKIQRTERGDSAVYLCASSPSGGKDETQYFGPGTRLLVL.

The chain uses TRBV11-3 and TRBJ1-1; possibly TRBD1 for D (6 bases). CDR1 is SGHNT, CDR2 YENEEA, per germline. This CDR3 has 18 amino acids. Deletions cut 4 bases from V and 3 bases from J, with 24 bases between. CDR3 loop: CASSSSGWGARVDTEAFF. DNA for the CDR3: TGTGCCAGCAGCTCGTCCGGTTGGGGGGCTAGGGTCGACACTGAAGCTTTCTTT.